The TCR beta chain under discussion was sequenced for a study of T cells in Graves' hyperthyroidism and ophthalmopathy. Germline assignment: CDR1 LNHNV and CDR2 YYDKDF (reference sequence). CDR3 size: 15 residues. The germline V and J ends were trimmed by 3 bases and 5 bases, with 16 bases remaining between them. Researchers took RNA transcripts and amplified the TCR beta CDR3 regions from them. A first-round RT-PCR of the TCR CDR3 used the HTBI primer set. TCRdb used MiXCR to reprocess the multiplex PCR reads, holding one entry per CDR3 protein. The sample has hundreds of thousands of distinct CDR3 sequences, 35% to 40% seen once. Stable hyperthyroidism: no ophthalmopathy progression over 18 months of follow-up. Hyperthyroidism had been newly diagnosed in patients aged 18 to 65, and its duration was under 2 months.

The TCR originated in a man aged 18 to 30 with Graves' hyperthyroidism. The sequenced sample was blood. The rearrangement joins TRBV15 to TRBJ2-5; D might be TRBD2 (5 bases). CDR3 loop: CATSRKDSFGETQYF. DNA for the CDR3: TGTGCCACCAGCAGGAAGGACTCCTTCGGGGAGACCCAGTACTTC.